Reported below is one TCR beta chain. Its antigen is still unknown. The primer mix had 60 Vbeta and 13 Jbeta primers. The table came from immunoSEQ multiplex PCR; TCRdb's copy has only in-frame clones and leaves some out. This repertoire shows under 250,000 clones, about three quarters found once; its top ten account for 0.4% to 0.6%. This sample is part of a study of cytomegalovirus exposure and HLA in healthy donors. General study findings and limits: Presence/absence analyses assumed roughly uniform sequencing depth across donors. For most TCR beta V segments, an earlier analysis put the productive rate at about 87% or about 30% of the time. Among the most significant clusters, several appeared linked to common viral pathogens in a later analysis.

The CDR3 loop spans 16 amino acids. J was trimmed by 4 bases and V by 0 bases; bases with no gene match: 6. Germline V lookup: CDR1 KGHSH, CDR2 LQKENI. The TCR comes from a boy younger than 18 in good health and CMV-seronegative. The V and J genes are TRBV18 and TRBJ1-2; 9 bases agree with TRBD1. Sequenced: PBMCs. CDR3 nucleotide sequence: TGTGCCAGCTCACCACCGCACAGGGGGCGCGGCTATGGCTACACCTTC. Protein: CASSPPHRGRGYGYTF. Full variable domain (outside the CDR3, taken from reference TRBV18 and TRBJ1-2): NAGVMQNPRHLVRRRGQEARLRCSPMKGHSHVYWYRQLPEEGLKFMVYLQKENIIDESGMPKERFSAEFPKEGPSILRIQQVVRGDSAAYFCASSPPHRGRGYGYTFGSGTRLTVV.